The 4 T cell receptor beta chains below come from one sample, sequenced in a study of cytomegalovirus exposure and HLA in healthy donors. Some clones are missing from TCRdb's copy, which holds only in-frame ones; the method was immunoSEQ multiplex PCR. The sample yields tens of thousands of clones, roughly 95% seen once. The sequenced material came from PBMCs. These receptors were obtained from a woman aged 18-29 years in good health and CMV-seropositive.

The chain employs TRBV28 and TRBJ1-4; 7 bases line up with TRBD1. The CDR3 sequence is 12 residues long. V trimming: 2 bases; J trimming: 12 bases; junction bases outside the gene matches: 3. Per germline, CDR1 MDHEN and CDR2 SYDVKM. In DNA, the CDR3 is TGTGCCAGCAGTTTAGGACAGGTTCAACTGTTTTTT. It translates to CASSLGQVQLFF.

V and J are TRBV27 and TRBJ2-1; possibly TRBD1 for D (5 bases). Trimming shortened V by 3 bases and J by 2 bases, and 11 bases separated the two germline ends. The CDR3 totals 15 residues. The germline V gene has CDR1 MNHEY and CDR2 SMNVEV (reference sequence). The CDR3 spells CASSLGRSPYNEQFF. The CDR3 DNA follows: TGTGCCAGCAGTTTGGGGCGGAGTCCCTACAATGAGCAGTTCTTC.

The chain combines TRBV18 with TRBJ2-1; TRBD1 might be the D (5 bases). Germline lookup yields CDR1 KGHSH and CDR2 LQKENI. V was shortened by 2 bases and J by 4 bases, with 15 bases between the two germline ends. This CDR3 region has 16 residues. For the CDR3, the DNA is TGTGCCAGCTCACCAAACCAAGGGGTCTCGTACAATGAGCAGTTCTTC. Translation: CASSPNQGVSYNEQFF.

V and J are TRBV29-1 and TRBJ2-3; possible D gene TRBD2, 7 bases. Trimming left V 6 bases short and J 0 bases short, with 16 bases between. Germline V CDR1 and CDR2: SQVTM, ANQGSEA. This CDR3 spans 15 amino acids. CDR3 amino acids: CSVERRGRSTDTQYF. The CDR3 coding sequence is TGCAGCGTGGAGAGGCGGGGGCGAAGCACAGATACGCAGTATTTT.